This T cell receptor beta chain was sequenced during a study of post-analysis software for immune sequencing data. General study results and limits: Relative to controls, patients had several TRBV segments at higher frequency, with TRBV5-6, TRBV5-1 and TRBV20-1 among these.

CDR1 is DFQATT and CDR2 is SNEGSKA in the germline V gene (reference sequence). V was pared by 5 bases and J by 4 bases, with 4 bases of the junction left unmatched. The CDR3 sequence is 14 residues long. Unique molecular identifiers were built into the TCR beta cDNA libraries. T cells, about 0.9 to 10 million of them, yielded around 460,000 cDNA molecules. MiXCR was run by TCRdb on the PCR reads, yielding one entry per CDR3 protein. The sample includes 750,000 to 950,000 distinct CDR3 sequences, roughly half of them seen just once. Details on this clonotype: Its antigen is unidentified.

Source material: blood. This TCR derives from a girl between 5 and 17 years old with multiple sclerosis. The rearrangement joins TRBV20-1 to TRBJ2-5, with 13 positions matching TRBD2. The CDR3 loop reads CSAPGTSGTETQYF. The CDR3 nucleotides read TGCAGTGCTCCCGGGACTAGCGGGACAGAGACCCAGTACTTC.